The rows below give T cell receptor beta chains drawn from one sample of a study of blood T cell repertoires in COVID-19. The data were produced by immunoSEQ multiplex PCR, yet TCRdb's version contains in-frame clones alone and is incomplete. The table lists approximately 36,000 clones, around four fifths of them singletons. The sample taken for sequencing was peripheral blood. Receptor source: a man in his fifties or sixties with active COVID-19. CDR3s include the opening cysteine and the closing phenylalanine or tryptophan. A D gene is named only where the DNA matches it firmly. Only some rows state a clone size, as once, few, many or a class for expanded clones.

J,V,size,D,CDR3,DNA
TRBJ1-2,TRBV6-1,few,NA,CASSEGVYGYTF,TGTGCCAGCAGTGAAGGCGTGTATGGCTACACCTTC
TRBJ2-3,TRBV6-5,NA,NA,CASSLEFTDTQYF,TGTGCCAGCAGTTTGGAGTTCACAGATACGCAGTATTTT
TRBJ1-2,TRBV6-6,once,NA,CASSQRNRKGSGYTF,TGTGCCAGCAGTCAGAGAAACAGGAAGGGAAGCGGCTACACCTTC
TRBJ2-5,TRBV18,NA,NA,CASSPNGQGGETQYF,TGTGCCAGCTCACCGAATGGACAGGGAGGGGAGACCCAGTACTTC
TRBJ1-2,TRBV7-8,NA,NA,CASSLTETEDGYTF,TGTGCCAGCAGCCTCACCGAGACAGAGGATGGCTACACCTTC
TRBJ2-2,TRBV6-5,NA,NA,CASSFGTAVKLFF,TGTGCCAGCAGTTTTGGCACCGCCGTTAAGCTGTTTTTT
TRBJ2-6,TRBV2,NA,TRBD2,CASSEVGGGSGANVLTF,TGTGCCAGCAGTGAAGTGGGCGGGGGCTCTGGGGCCAACGTCCTGACTTTC
TRBJ2-3,TRBV4-1,NA,TRBD1,CASSRAGQGTDTQYF,TGCGCCAGCAGCCGCGCGGGACAGGGCACAGATACGCAGTATTTT
TRBJ2-3,TRBV11-3,once,TRBD1,CASSTGQGANTDTQYF,TGTGCCAGCAGCACTGGACAGGGGGCGAACACAGATACGCAGTATTTT
TRBJ2-3,TRBV2,NA,NA,CASSDPRFRTDTQYF,TGTGCCAGCAGTGACCCGCGATTCCGCACAGATACGCAGTATTTT
TRBJ2-1,TRBV11-2,medium-sized,NA,CASSLGGRVRDEQFF,TGTGCCAGCAGCTTAGGCGGCAGGGTTAGAGATGAGCAGTTCTTC
TRBJ1-4,TRBV18,NA,NA,CASSPYRGGVNEKLFF,TGTGCCAGCTCACCTTACCGGGGAGGTGTGAATGAAAAACTGTTTTTT
TRBJ1-5,TRBV5-1,NA,NA,CASSFGDLNSNQPQHF,TGCGCCAGCAGCTTTGGAGATCTCAATAGCAATCAGCCCCAGCATTTT
TRBJ1-1,TRBV3-1/TRBV3-2,NA,NA,CASSQTGHWTEAFF,TGTGCCAGCAGCCAAACAGGCCACTGGACTGAAGCTTTCTTT
TRBJ2-7,TRBV3-1/TRBV3-2,NA,NA,CASSRASGLRGEQYF,TGTGCCAGCAGCCGGGCCAGCGGGCTGCGAGGCGAGCAGTACTTC
TRBJ2-3,TRBV7-9,NA,TRBD2,CASSERGALPDTQYF,TGTGCCAGCAGCGAGCGGGGGGCCCTTCCAGATACGCAGTATTTT
TRBJ2-2,TRBV6-5,NA,NA,CASSYWGVNTGELFF,TGTGCCAGCAGTTACTGGGGGGTGAACACCGGGGAGCTGTTTTTT
TRBJ2-1,TRBV6-4,NA,TRBD1,CASSVGEGTGNNEQFF,TGTGCCAGCAGTGTGGGTGAAGGGACAGGGAACAATGAGCAGTTCTTC
TRBJ2-7,TRBV7-9,once,TRBD2,CASSFSSGGLYEQYF,TGTGCCAGCAGCTTCTCTAGCGGGGGGTTGTACGAGCAGTACTTC
TRBJ2-1,TRBV29-1,NA,TRBD2,CSVGPGGSYNEQFF,TGCAGCGTTGGTCCGGGGGGCTCCTACAATGAGCAGTTCTTC
TRBJ1-1,TRBV5-6,once,NA,CASSRVPNTEAFF,TGTGCCAGCAGCCGAGTACCTAACACTGAAGCTTTCTTT
TRBJ2-3,TRBV6-2/TRBV6-3,NA,TRBD2,CASSYASGGTDTQYF,TGTGCCAGCAGTTACGCTAGCGGGGGCACAGATACGCAGTATTTT
TRBJ2-2,TRBV5-1,NA,TRBD1,CASSHRGPNTGELFF,TGCGCCAGCAGCCACAGGGGGCCAAACACCGGGGAGCTGTTTTTT
TRBJ2-7,TRBV27,NA,NA,CASSPRTDIVYEQYF,TGTGCCAGCAGTCCACGGACAGATATAGTCTACGAGCAGTACTTC
TRBJ2-7,TRBV29-1,NA,NA,CSVEGGDVLHF,TGCAGCGTTGAAGGCGGGGACGTTCTCCACTTC
TRBJ1-2,TRBV5-1,NA,NA,CASSYMGNYGHTF,TGCGCCAGCAGCTACATGGGTAACTATGGCCACACCTTC
TRBJ2-7,TRBV4-3,NA,TRBD2,CASSQDGEGTYEQYF,TGCGCCAGCAGCCAAGATGGGGAGGGTACGTACGAGCAGTACTTC
TRBJ2-3,TRBV15,NA,TRBD2,CATSRGGTRVADTQYF,TGTGCCACCAGCAGAGGAGGGACTAGGGTCGCAGATACGCAGTATTTT
TRBJ2-1,TRBV4-1,NA,TRBD2,CASSGGTSDNEQFF,TGCGCCAGCAGCGGCGGGACTAGCGACAATGAGCAGTTCTTC
TRBJ2-7,TRBV19,NA,TRBD1,CASSPGQGIYEQYF,TGTGCCAGTAGTCCGGGACAGGGAATCTACGAGCAGTACTTC
TRBJ1-2,TRBV10-3,NA,NA,CAISETRANYGYTF,TGTGCCATCAGTGAAACTAGGGCCAACTATGGCTACACCTTT
TRBJ1-3,TRBV2,NA,NA,CASSVDRPTGNTIYF,TGTGCCAGCAGTGTAGACAGACCAACTGGAAACACCATATATTTT
TRBJ1-4,TRBV25-1,NA,TRBD1,CASSEGQALNEKLFF,TGTGCCAGCAGTGAAGGACAGGCACTTAATGAAAAACTGTTTTTT
TRBJ2-3,TRBV7-2,NA,NA,CASSLGGGYTDTQYF,TGTGCCAGCAGCTTAGGCGGGGGCTACACAGATACGCAGTATTTT
TRBJ2-3,TRBV29-1,NA,NA,CSVARDKHNTDTQYF,TGCAGCGTTGCCCGGGACAAACACAACACAGATACGCAGTATTTT
TRBJ1-1,TRBV9,NA,TRBD1,CASSAPRTGGNTEAFF,TGTGCCAGCAGCGCACCTCGGACAGGGGGCAACACTGAAGCTTTCTTT
TRBJ1-5,TRBV29-1,NA,NA,CSVIQGWGQPQHF,TGCAGCGTAATTCAGGGGTGGGGGCAGCCCCAGCATTTT
TRBJ1-6,TRBV27,NA,NA,CASSQTVGSYNSPLHF,TGTGCCAGCAGCCAGACAGTTGGCTCCTATAATTCACCCCTCCACTTT
TRBJ2-1,TRBV6-5,NA,TRBD1,CASSFRDRSDEQFF,TGTGCCAGCAGTTTCCGGGACAGGAGCGATGAGCAGTTCTTC
TRBJ1-2,TRBV6-5,NA,NA,CASSYSGGHLSGYTF,TGTGCCAGCAGTTACTCAGGAGGGCACCTCTCCGGCTACACCTTC
TRBJ2-7,TRBV6-1,NA,TRBD1,CASSEQTGIHEQYF,TGTGCCAGCAGTGAGCAGACAGGGATCCACGAGCAGTACTTC
TRBJ1-2,TRBV4-1,NA,NA,CASSPGPRNYGYTF,TGCGCCAGCAGCCCAGGCCCCCGTAACTATGGCTACACCTTC